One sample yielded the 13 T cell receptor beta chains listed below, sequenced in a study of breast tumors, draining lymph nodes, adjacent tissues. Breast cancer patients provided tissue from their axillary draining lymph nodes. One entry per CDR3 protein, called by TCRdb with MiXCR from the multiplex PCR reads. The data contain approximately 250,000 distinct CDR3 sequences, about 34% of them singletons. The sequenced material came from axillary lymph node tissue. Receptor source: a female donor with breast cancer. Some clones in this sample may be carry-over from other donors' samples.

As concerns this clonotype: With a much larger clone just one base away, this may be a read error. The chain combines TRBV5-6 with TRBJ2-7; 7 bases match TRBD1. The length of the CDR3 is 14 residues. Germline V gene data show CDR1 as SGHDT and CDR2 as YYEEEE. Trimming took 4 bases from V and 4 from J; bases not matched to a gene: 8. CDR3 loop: CASSPVTGSYEQYF. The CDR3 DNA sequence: TGTGCCAGCAGCCCGGTGACAGGGTCTTACGAGCAGTACTTC.

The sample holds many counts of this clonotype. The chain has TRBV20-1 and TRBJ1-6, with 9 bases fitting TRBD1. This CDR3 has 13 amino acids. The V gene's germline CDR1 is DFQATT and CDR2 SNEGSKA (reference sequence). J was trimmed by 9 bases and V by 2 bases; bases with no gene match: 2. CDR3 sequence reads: CSARTGGGSPLHF. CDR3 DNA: TGCAGTGCTAGAACAGGGGGCGGTTCACCCCTCCACTTT.

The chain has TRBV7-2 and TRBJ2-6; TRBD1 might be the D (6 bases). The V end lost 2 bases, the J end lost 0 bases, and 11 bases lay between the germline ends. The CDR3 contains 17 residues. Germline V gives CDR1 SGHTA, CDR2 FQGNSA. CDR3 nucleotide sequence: TGTGCCAGCAGCTTAAGACAGGCCAGCTCTGGGGCCAACGTCCTGACTTTC. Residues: CASSLRQASSGANVLTF.

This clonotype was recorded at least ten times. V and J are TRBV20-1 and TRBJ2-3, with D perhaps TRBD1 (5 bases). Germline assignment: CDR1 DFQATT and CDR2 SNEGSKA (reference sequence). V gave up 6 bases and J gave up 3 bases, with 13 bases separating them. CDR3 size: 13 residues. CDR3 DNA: TGCAGTGCCGCGCCCAGGGAAACAGATACGCAGTATTTT. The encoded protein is CSAAPRETDTQYF.

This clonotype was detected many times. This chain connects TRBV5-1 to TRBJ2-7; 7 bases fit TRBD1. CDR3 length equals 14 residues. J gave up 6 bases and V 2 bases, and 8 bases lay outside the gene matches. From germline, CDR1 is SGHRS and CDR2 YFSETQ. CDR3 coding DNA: TGCGCCAGCAGCTTTGCGATCGGGACAGTCGAGCAGTACTTC. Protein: CASSFAIGTVEQYF.

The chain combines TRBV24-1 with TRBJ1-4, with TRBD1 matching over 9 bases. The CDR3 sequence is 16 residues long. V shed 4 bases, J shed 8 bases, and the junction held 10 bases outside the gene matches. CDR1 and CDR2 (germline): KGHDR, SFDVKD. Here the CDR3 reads CATSEPRTGEQEKLFF. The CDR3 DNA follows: TGTGCCACCAGTGAGCCCAGGACAGGGGAGCAGGAAAAACTGTTTTTT.

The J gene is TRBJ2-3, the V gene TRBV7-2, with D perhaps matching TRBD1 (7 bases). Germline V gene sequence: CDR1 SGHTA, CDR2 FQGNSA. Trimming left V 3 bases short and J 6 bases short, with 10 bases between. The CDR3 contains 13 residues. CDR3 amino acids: CASSLGGQDTQYF. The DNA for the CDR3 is TGTGCCAGCAGCTTGGGGGGACAGGATACGCAGTATTTT.

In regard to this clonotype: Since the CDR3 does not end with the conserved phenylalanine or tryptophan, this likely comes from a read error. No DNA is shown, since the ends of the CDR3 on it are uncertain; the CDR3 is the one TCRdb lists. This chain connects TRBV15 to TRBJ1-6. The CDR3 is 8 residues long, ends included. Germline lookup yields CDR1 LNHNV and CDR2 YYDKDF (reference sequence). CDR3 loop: CATSRDKE.

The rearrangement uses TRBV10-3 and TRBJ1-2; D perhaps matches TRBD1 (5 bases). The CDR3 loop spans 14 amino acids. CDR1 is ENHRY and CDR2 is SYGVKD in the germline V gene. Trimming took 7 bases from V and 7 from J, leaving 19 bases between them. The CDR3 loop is CAIKRTALGGGYTF. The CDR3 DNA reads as TGTGCCATCAAAAGGACCGCCCTGGGGGGTGGCTACACCTTC.

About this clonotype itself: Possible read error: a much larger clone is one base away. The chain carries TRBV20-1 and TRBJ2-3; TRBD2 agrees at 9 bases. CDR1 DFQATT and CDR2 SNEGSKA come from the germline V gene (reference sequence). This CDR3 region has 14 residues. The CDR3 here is CSARGLADTGTQYF. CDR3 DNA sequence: TGCAGTGCTAGAGGACTAGCGGATACAGGTACGCAGTATTTT.

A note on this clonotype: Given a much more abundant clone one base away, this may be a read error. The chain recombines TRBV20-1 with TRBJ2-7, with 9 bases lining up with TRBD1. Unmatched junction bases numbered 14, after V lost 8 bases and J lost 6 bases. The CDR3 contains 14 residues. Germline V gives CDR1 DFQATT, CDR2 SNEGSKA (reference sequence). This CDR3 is CSTFSGQGASEQYF. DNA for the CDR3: TGCAGTACGTTTTCGGGACAGGGTGCCTCCGAGCAGTACTTC.

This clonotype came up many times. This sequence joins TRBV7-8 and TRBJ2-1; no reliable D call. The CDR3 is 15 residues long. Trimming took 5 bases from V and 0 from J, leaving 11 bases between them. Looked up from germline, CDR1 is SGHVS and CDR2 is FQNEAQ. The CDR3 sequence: CASSLDKGSYNEQFF. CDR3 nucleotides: TGTGCCAGCAGCCTAGACAAAGGCTCCTACAATGAGCAGTTCTTC.

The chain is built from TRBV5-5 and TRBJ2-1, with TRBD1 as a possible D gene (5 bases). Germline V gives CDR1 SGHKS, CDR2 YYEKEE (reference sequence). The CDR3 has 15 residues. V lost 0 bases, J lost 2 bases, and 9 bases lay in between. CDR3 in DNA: TGTGCCAGCAGCTTGGTACAGGCACCCTACAATGAGCAGTTCTTC. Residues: CASSLVQAPYNEQFF.